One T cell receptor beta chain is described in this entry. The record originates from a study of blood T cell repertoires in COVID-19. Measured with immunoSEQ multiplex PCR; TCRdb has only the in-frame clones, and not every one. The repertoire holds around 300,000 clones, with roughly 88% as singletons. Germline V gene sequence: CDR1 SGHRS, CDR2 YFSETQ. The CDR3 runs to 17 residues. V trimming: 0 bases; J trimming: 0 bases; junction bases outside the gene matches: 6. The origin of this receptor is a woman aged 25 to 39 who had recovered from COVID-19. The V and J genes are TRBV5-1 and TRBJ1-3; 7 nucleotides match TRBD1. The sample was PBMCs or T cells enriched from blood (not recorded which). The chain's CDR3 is CASSLGRDSLSGNTIYF. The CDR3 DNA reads TGCGCCAGCAGCTTGGGCAGGGACAGCCTCTCTGGAAACACCATATATTTT.